This record concerns one T cell receptor (beta chain) sequence. V was shortened by 6 bases and J by 0 bases, with 20 bases between the two germline ends. CDR3 length equals 17 residues. Germline assignment: CDR1 MNHEY and CDR2 SMNVEV (reference sequence). The entry originates in a study of blood T cell repertoires in COVID-19. Study background: The samples span acute and convalescent COVID-19 from the United States, Italy and Spain.

The method was immunoSEQ multiplex PCR; TCRdb's version includes in-frame clones alone and lacks a portion of them. The table shows over 150,000 clones, with 70% to 90% occurring only once. The material sequenced was peripheral blood. The TCR sequence derives from a man aged 45-65 years with COVID-19, enrolled during active disease. The chain carries TRBV27 and TRBJ1-1, with D maybe TRBD1 (6 bases). This chain's CDR3 is CASSPVTGTRLNTEAFF. DNA for the CDR3: TGTGCCAGCAGCCCCGTAACAGGGACCAGATTGAACACTGAAGCTTTCTTT.